Here is one TCR beta chain with its context. The target antigen is unknown. This specimen comes from a study of blood T cells in healthy people across ages. Study results and limitations: The study found TCR beta diversity correlated strongly with naive T cell percentage.

CDR3 size: 13 residues. The V end was cut by 3 bases, the J end by 14 bases, with 17 bases between. Germline-derived CDR1 and CDR2 are LNHDA and SQIVND (reference sequence). For the second PCR, which ran for roughly 7 to 11 cycles, a sample-barcoded 5' primer and a J-beta primer mix were used. Each sample yielded at least 2.5 million CDR3-containing paired-end reads. From the 5' RACE reads, TCRdb called clonotypes with MiXCR, one entry per CDR3 protein. The sample lists around 1.1 million distinct CDR3 sequences, under 40% occurring once. This TCR derives from a man between 18 and 29 years old in good health. V and J are TRBV19 and TRBJ2-1; no firm D call. Sequences were obtained from blood. The CDR3 DNA is TGTGCCAGTAGTATTTCCACAGTCGGTCAAGAGTTCTTC. This translates into CASSISTVGQEFF.